The next 24 T cell receptor beta chains were all read from a single sample in a study of blood T cells in healthy people across ages (dated by TCRdb to between 2014 and 2017). The library was built by means of 5' RACE. Sequencing used an Illumina HiSeq 2500. A second PCR of about 7 to 12 cycles was run with a J-beta primer mix and a sample-barcoded 5' primer. TCRdb reprocessing: public reads trimmed at Q25 with fastp, clones called with MiXCR, in-frame beta chains kept. Every entry covers one CDR3 protein and lists the most common genes and DNA from its rows. This sample gives about 600,000 distinct CDR3 sequences in total; more than 45% of them show up just once. The top ten clones comprise around 23% of the sample. The source material was blood. These receptors were taken from an elderly man in good health.

This clonotype was counted between two and nine times. The rearrangement uses TRBV29-1 and TRBJ2-3, with TRBD1 matching 11 bases. The CDR3 contains 14 residues. Germline V lookup: CDR1 SQVTM, CDR2 ANQGSEA. CDR3 residues: CTEMEDRGPDTQYF. The CDR3, as DNA: TGCACCGAAATGGAGGACAGGGGGCCAGATACGCAGTATTTT.

The chain recombines TRBV6-2 or TRBV6-3 with TRBJ2-7; no definite D call. The germline gives CDR1 MNHEY, CDR2 SVGEGT. The CDR3 extends over 14 amino acids. V dropped 0 bases and J dropped 3 bases, with 9 bases sitting between them. The DNA of the CDR3 is TGTGCCAGCAGTTACTCCACAGACAACTACGAGCAGTACTTC. It specifies CASSYSTDNYEQYF.

The sample holds many counts of this clonotype. The rearrangement uses TRBV6-5 and TRBJ2-1; 9 bases are a match to TRBD2. Per the germline V gene, CDR1 is MNHEY and CDR2 is SVGAGI. This CDR3 comprises 15 residues. With V trimmed by 5 bases and J by 2 bases, 4 bases remained unmatched. The CDR3 DNA reads as TGTGCCAGCAGTAGAGCGGGAGGAACCTACAATGAGCAGTTCTTC. This sequence encodes CASSRAGGTYNEQFF.

This clonotype was picked up a small number of times. The V and J genes are TRBV6-1 and TRBJ2-4; TRBD2 might be the D (5 bases). From germline, CDR1 is MNHNS and CDR2 SASEGT. The CDR3 sequence is 16 residues long. V dropped 7 bases and J dropped 3 bases, with 19 bases sitting between them. In nucleotides, the CDR3 is TGTGCCAGCACCATTTCGAGGGCCCAAGTCAAAAACATTCAGTACTTC. As protein: CASTISRAQVKNIQYF.

The V call is TRBV2, the J call TRBJ2-3; maybe TRBD1 (5 bases). This CDR3 comprises 13 residues. V lost 7 bases, J lost 4 bases, and 12 bases lay in between. Germline loops: CDR1 SNHLY, CDR2 FYNNEI. The CDR3: CASKGLVADTQYF. DNA for the CDR3: TGTGCCAGCAAGGGGCTAGTAGCAGATACGCAGTATTTT.

This clonotype was counted only a few times. The rearrangement joins TRBV20-1 to TRBJ1-2; TRBD1 is a possible D gene (5 bases). The germline gives CDR1 DFQATT, CDR2 SNEGSKA (reference sequence). The V end was cut by 5 bases, the J end by 4 bases, with 14 bases between. The CDR3 has 13 residues. This CDR3 is CSAGDGRGYGYTF. As DNA, the CDR3 is TGCAGTGCTGGGGACGGGCGGGGCTATGGCTACACCTTC.

This chain connects TRBV7-9 to TRBJ2-1; 14 nucleotides align to TRBD2. The germline V gene has CDR1 SEHNR and CDR2 FQNEAQ (reference sequence). V lost 8 bases to trimming and J lost 9 bases; unmatched junction nucleotides: 9. This CDR3 has 15 amino acids. CDR3 in amino acids: CASRPGLAGVSEQFF. In nucleotides, the CDR3 is TGTGCCAGCCGCCCGGGACTAGCGGGAGTTAGTGAGCAGTTCTTC.

This clonotype showed up many times. The chain links TRBV10-3 to TRBJ2-7; D may be TRBD1 (6 bases). The CDR3 has 13 amino acids. V was trimmed by 5 bases and J by 2 bases, leaving 10 bases between them. The V gene's germline CDR1 is ENHRY and CDR2 SYGVKD. CDR3 coding DNA: TGTGCCATCAGTTCGGGACATGCCTACGAGCAGTACTTC. The encoded protein is CAISSGHAYEQYF.

The chain recombines TRBV20-1 with TRBJ2-1; D not resolved. The CDR3 runs to 14 residues. With 4 bases removed from V and 6 bases from J, the gap between germline ends came to 16 bases. Germline V CDR1 and CDR2: DFQATT, SNEGSKA (reference sequence). CDR3 nucleotide sequence: TGCAGTGCTACAGACCCAACCAGGCCCAATGAGCAGTTCTTC. This encodes CSATDPTRPNEQFF.

V is TRBV12-3 or TRBV12-4 and J is TRBJ2-5; the D gene is possibly TRBD1 (6 bases). The CDR3 runs 13 residues. V was pared by 5 bases and J by 11 bases, with 18 bases between. Here the CDR3 DNA reads TGTGCCAGCAGTGTAGGGGGACGTCCGGGGCAGTACTTC. Protein sequence: CASSVGGRPGQYF.

The chain uses TRBV7-9 and TRBJ2-7, with TRBD1 matching over 7 bases. The CDR3 is made up of 14 amino acids. CDR1 and CDR2 from the germline V gene are SEHNR and FQNEAQ (reference sequence). With 3 bases clipped from V and 2 bases from J, the junction kept 4 bases outside the gene matches. CDR3 sequence: CASSFPGQPYEQYF. The CDR3 bases are TGTGCCAGCAGCTTCCCGGGACAGCCCTACGAGCAGTACTTC.

V gene TRBV5-1 combines with J gene TRBJ1-1, with 7 nucleotides matching TRBD1. Germline-derived CDR1 and CDR2 are SGHRS and YFSETQ. The CDR3 consists of 15 residues. Germline trimming cut 4 bases from V and 5 bases from J; bases unmatched to any gene: 11. Written as DNA, the CDR3 is TGCGCCAGCAGCCCTAGCAGGGGGGACGGGACTGAAGCTTTCTTT. It encodes CASSPSRGDGTEAFF.

This clonotype showed up just a few times. This chain links TRBV5-1 with TRBJ2-5, with D possibly being TRBD1 (6 bases). The CDR3 has 15 amino acids. Deletions cut 4 bases from V and 5 bases from J, with 18 bases between. Per germline, CDR1 SGHRS and CDR2 YFSETQ. The DNA for the CDR3 is TGCGCCAGCAGCAATATACCGCTTACAGGGGAGACCCAGTACTTC. This codes for CASSNIPLTGETQYF.

The chain joins TRBV20-1 to TRBJ2-3, with 7 bases matching TRBD1. Germline V lookup: CDR1 DFQATT, CDR2 SNEGSKA (reference sequence). CDR3 length equals 12 residues. The J segment lost 8 bases and the V segment lost 6 bases, leaving 8 bases of the junction unmatched. CDR3 in amino acids: CSAETGLGTQYF. The CDR3 DNA follows: TGCAGTGCGGAGACAGGGCTCGGTACGCAGTATTTT.

The chain has TRBV7-9 and TRBJ2-1; tentative D call: TRBD2 (7 bases). Germline values: CDR1 SEHNR, CDR2 FQNEAQ (reference sequence). The CDR3 is 19 amino acids. V dropped 2 bases and J dropped 3 bases, with 23 bases sitting between them. The CDR3, as DNA: TGTGCCAGCAGCTTAATCACCCCGGGGAGGGGGGGTTACTACAATGAGCAGTTCTTC. The encoded protein is CASSLITPGRGGYYNEQFF.

The gene calls are TRBV6-2 or TRBV6-3 and TRBJ2-3; TRBD1 is a possible D gene (5 bases). This CDR3 is built from 13 residues. Trimming stripped 5 bases from V and 4 bases from J, with 10 bases between. CDR1 and CDR2 (germline): MNHEY, SVGEGT. CDR3 DNA: TGTGCCAGCAGTGACCAGGGCCCAGATACGCAGTATTTT. This translates into CASSDQGPDTQYF.

The chain joins TRBV20-1 to TRBJ2-3, with D hard to call. The CDR3 consists of 13 residues. Germline CDR1 reads DFQATT; CDR2 reads SNEGSKA (reference sequence). The V gene lost 6 bases and the J gene lost 0 bases, with 10 bases spanning the gap. CDR3 amino acids: CSANDPSTDTQYF. The CDR3 DNA reads as TGCAGTGCAAATGACCCTAGCACAGATACGCAGTATTTT.

This chain links TRBV20-1 with TRBJ2-3; the match to TRBD2 covers 10 bases. CDR1 is DFQATT and CDR2 is SNEGSKA in the germline V gene (reference sequence). The CDR3 consists of 15 residues. J lost 2 bases, V lost 3 bases, and 5 bases had no gene match. The CDR3 nucleotides read TGCAGTGCTAGTCAGCGGGAGGGCCCCACAGATACGCAGTATTTT. It codes for CSASQREGPTDTQYF.

This chain connects TRBV5-1 to TRBJ2-2, with 13 bases identical to TRBD2. Germline CDR1 SGHRS, CDR2 YFSETQ. This CDR3 spans 18 amino acids. J lost 4 bases, V lost 0 bases, and 6 bases had no gene match. CDR3 coding DNA: TGCGCCAGCAGCTTGGCCTCGGGACTAGCGGGGCGCACCGGGGAGCTGTTTTTT. This codes for CASSLASGLAGRTGELFF.

The chain has TRBV6-6 and TRBJ1-2; D call uncertain. Per the germline V gene, CDR1 is MNHNY and CDR2 is SVGAGI (reference sequence). This CDR3 region has 15 residues. Trimming removed 0 bases at V and 0 bases at J, with 8 bases between. The CDR3 sequence: CASSYSVMANYGYTF. The CDR3 nucleotides are TGTGCCAGCAGTTACTCGGTGATGGCTAACTATGGCTACACCTTC.

Written as DNA, the CDR3 is TGCAGCGTTGAAGGTGGGCTAGCGGGAAAAGCGACAGATACGCAGTATTTT. Translating it yields CSVEGGLAGKATDTQYF. This sequence joins TRBV29-1 and TRBJ2-3; TRBD2 agrees at 9 bases. Germline-derived CDR1 and CDR2 are SQVTM and ANQGSEA. The CDR3 is made up of 17 amino acids. V trimming: 1 base; J trimming: 3 bases; junction bases outside the gene matches: 11.

The chain couples TRBV4-3 to TRBJ2-2, with 7 bases lining up with TRBD2. Germline assignment: CDR1 LGHNA and CDR2 YSLEER. With V trimmed by 4 bases and J by 3 bases, 14 bases remained unmatched. This CDR3 has 18 amino acids. CDR3 bases: TGCGCCAGCAGCCGACGCCCCATGGGCGGGAGCGACACCGGGGAGCTGTTTTTT. This encodes CASSRRPMGGSDTGELFF.

This chain links TRBV29-1 with TRBJ2-3, with 9 bases lining up with TRBD1. J lost 4 bases, V lost 7 bases, and 3 bases had no gene match. This CDR3 contains 12 residues. Germline V gene sequence: CDR1 SQVTM, CDR2 ANQGSEA. The CDR3 DNA is TGCAGCGGGACAGGGGCGGCAGATACGCAGTATTTT. Its translation: CSGTGAADTQYF.

The rearrangement joins TRBV20-1 to TRBJ1-1; no definite D call. CDR3 size: 13 residues. Germline V gene sequence: CDR1 DFQATT, CDR2 SNEGSKA (reference sequence). The V gene lost 6 bases and the J gene lost 4 bases, with 15 bases spanning the gap. This CDR3 is CSADSILRTEAFF. In DNA, the CDR3 is TGCAGTGCCGACTCTATCCTACGCACTGAAGCTTTCTTT.